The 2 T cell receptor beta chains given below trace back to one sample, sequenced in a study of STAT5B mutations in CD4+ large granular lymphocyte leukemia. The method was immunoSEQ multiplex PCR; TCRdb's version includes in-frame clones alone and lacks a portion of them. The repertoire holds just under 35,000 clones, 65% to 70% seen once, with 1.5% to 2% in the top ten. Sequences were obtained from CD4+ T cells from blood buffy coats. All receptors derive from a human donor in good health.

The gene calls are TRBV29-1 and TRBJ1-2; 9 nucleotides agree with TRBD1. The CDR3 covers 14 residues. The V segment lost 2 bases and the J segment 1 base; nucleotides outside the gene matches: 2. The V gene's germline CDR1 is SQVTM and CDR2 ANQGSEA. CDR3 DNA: TGCAGCGTTGAAACAGGGGGCTTTAACTATGGCTACACCTTC. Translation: CSVETGGFNYGYTF. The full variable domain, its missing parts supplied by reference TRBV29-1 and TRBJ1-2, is SAVISQKPSRDICQRGTSLTIQCQVDSQVTMMFWYRQQPGQSLTLIATANQGSEATYESGFVIDKFPISRPNLTFSTLTVSNMSPEDSSIYLCSVETGGFNYGYTFGSGTRLTVV.

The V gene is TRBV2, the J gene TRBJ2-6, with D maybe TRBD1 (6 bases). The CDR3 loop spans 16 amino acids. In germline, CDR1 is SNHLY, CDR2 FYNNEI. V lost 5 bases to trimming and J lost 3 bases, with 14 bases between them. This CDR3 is CASSTGMRRGANVLTF. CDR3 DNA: TGTGCCAGCAGTACAGGGATGCGCCGTGGGGCCAACGTCCTGACTTTC.